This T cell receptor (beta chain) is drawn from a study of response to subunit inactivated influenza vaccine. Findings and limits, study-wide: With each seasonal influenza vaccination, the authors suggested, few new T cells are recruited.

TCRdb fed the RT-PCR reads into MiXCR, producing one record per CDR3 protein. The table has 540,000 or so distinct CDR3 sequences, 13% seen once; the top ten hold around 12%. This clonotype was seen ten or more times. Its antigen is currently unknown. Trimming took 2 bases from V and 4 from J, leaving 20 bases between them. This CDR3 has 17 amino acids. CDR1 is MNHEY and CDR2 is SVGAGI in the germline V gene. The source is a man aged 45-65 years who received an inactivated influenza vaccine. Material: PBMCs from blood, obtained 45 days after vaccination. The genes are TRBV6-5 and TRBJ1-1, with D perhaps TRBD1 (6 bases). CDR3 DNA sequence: TGTGCCAGCAGTTACGCCCACGGAAACAGGGTCGGCACTGAAGCTTTCTTT. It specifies CASSYAHGNRVGTEAFF.